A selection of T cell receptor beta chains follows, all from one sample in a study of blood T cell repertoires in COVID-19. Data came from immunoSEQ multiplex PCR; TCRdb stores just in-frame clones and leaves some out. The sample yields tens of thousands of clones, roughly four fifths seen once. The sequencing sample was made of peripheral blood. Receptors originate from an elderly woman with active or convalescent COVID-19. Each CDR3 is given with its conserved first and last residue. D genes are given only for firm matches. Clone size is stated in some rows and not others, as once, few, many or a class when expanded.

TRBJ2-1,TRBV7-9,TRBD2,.,TGTGCCAGCAGCTTTCCCTCTCTAGCGGGGGTTAACAATGAGCAGTTCTTC,CASSFPSLAGVNNEQFF
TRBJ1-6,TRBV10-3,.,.,TGTGCCATGAGTGAGTCTTTGGACATCCGGTCCTCACCCCTCCACTTT,CAMSESLDIRSSPLHF
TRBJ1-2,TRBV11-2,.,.,TGTGCCAGCAGCCCGGAGCTCTACTATGGCTACACCTTC,CASSPELYYGYTF
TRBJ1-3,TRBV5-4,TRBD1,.,TGTGCCAGCAGCTTGTCGGCAGGGGGCCTCTCTGGAAACACCATATATTTT,CASSLSAGGLSGNTIYF
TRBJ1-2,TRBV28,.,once,TGTGCCAGCAGAGGGGACTATGGCTACACCTTC,CASRGDYGYTF
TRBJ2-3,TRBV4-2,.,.,TGTGCCAGCAGCCAAGTAGCCAGCGTGGCTGGGGGGGATACGCAGTATTTT,CASSQVASVAGGDTQYF
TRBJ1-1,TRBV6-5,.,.,TGTGCCAGCAGCGCTTCTTACAGAAACACTGAAGCTTTCTTT,CASSASYRNTEAFF
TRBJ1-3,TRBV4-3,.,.,TGCGCCAGCAGCCAAGACCATGAGCGGGCAAACACCATATATTTT,CASSQDHERANTIYF
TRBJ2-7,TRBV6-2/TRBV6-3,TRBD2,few,TGTGCCAGCAGTCTGCGGACTAGCGGGGGGTACGAGCAGTACTTC,CASSLRTSGGYEQYF
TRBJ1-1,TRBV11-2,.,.,TGTGCCAGCAGCCCCGGACGGGGGACTGAAGCTTTCTTT,CASSPGRGTEAFF
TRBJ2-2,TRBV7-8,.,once,TGTGCCAGCAGCTTAGGGACAGTGATCACCGGGGAGCTGTTTTTT,CASSLGTVITGELFF
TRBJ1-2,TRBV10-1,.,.,TGCGCCAGCAGTGGCCCTCGTCGGAGAGGGAAAGCTGGCTACACCTTC,CASSGPRRRGKAGYTF
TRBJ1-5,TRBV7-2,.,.,TGTGCCAGCAGCTTAGTGGGGGACTCTAGCAATCAGCCCCAGCATTTT,CASSLVGDSSNQPQHF
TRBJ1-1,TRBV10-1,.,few,TGCGCCAGCAGTGAGTCGATCGGGGAGAACACTGAAGCTTTCTTT,CASSESIGENTEAFF
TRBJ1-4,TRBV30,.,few,TGTGCCTCCCGTCCTAGGGGAAATCAAAAACTGTTTTTT,CASRPRGNQKLFF
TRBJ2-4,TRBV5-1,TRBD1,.,TGCGCCAGCAGCCAGGGACAGGGGGAAAACATTCAGTACTTC,CASSQGQGENIQYF
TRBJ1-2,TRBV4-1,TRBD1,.,TGCGCCAGCAGCCAAGAAGGTACAGGGGCGAACTATGGCTACACCTTC,CASSQEGTGANYGYTF
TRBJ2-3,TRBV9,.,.,TGTGCCAGCAGCCCAAGCCGGGGTACAGATACGCAGTATTTT,CASSPSRGTDTQYF
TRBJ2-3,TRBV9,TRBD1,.,TGTGCCAGCAGTTACCGGGACAGCGAGGCAGATACGCAGTATTTT,CASSYRDSEADTQYF
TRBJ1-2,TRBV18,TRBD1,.,TGTGCCAGCTCACCCACCCCTTTAACCGGGACAGGGGGCACTTATGGCTACACCTTC,CASSPTPLTGTGGTYGYTF
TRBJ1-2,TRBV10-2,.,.,TGCGCCAGCAGTGATGAGCCCGCGGGGCCGACCTATGGCTACACCTTC,CASSDEPAGPTYGYTF
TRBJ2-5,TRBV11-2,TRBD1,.,TGTGCCAGCAGCTTAGAGAACCAGGGACAGGAGTACTTC,CASSLENQGQEYF
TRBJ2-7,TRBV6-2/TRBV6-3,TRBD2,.,TGTGCCAGCAGTTACCAGCCACTAGCGGGGGGCTACGAGCAGTACTTC,CASSYQPLAGGYEQYF
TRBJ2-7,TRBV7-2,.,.,TGTGCCAGCAGCTCCCTCGACGAGCAGTACTTC,CASSSLDEQYF
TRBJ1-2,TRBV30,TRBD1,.,TGTGCCTGGAGTCCAGGGGGCAGCTATGGCTACACCTTC,CAWSPGGSYGYTF
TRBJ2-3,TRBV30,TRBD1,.,TGTGCCTGGAGTCCGGACAGGGCCACGCAGTATTTT,CAWSPDRATQYF
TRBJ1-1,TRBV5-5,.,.,TGTGCCAGCAGCTCCGCAGGGAATTGGGCTTTCTTT,CASSSAGNWAFF
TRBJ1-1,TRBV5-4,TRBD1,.,TGTGCCAGCAGCCCGACAAGGACAGGACGGGGCACTGAAGCTTTCTTT,CASSPTRTGRGTEAFF
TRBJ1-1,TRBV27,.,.,TGTGCCAGCAGTTTCCGGACTGAGAACACTGAAGCTTTCTTT,CASSFRTENTEAFF
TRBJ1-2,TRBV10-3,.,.,TGTGCCATCAGTGAGAGTCATTTAACTTATGGCTACACCTTC,CAISESHLTYGYTF
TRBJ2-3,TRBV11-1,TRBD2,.,TGTGCCAGCAGCCGGGAGCGGGGGGGCCGCACAGATACGCAGTATTTT,CASSRERGGRTDTQYF
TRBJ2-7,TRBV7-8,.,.,TGTGCCAGCAGCTTAGGCGGTCAAAACGAGCAGTACTTC,CASSLGGQNEQYF
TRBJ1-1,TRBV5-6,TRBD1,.,TGTGCCAGCAGCCCATTACAGGGGGCTGGAACTGAAGCTTTCTTT,CASSPLQGAGTEAFF
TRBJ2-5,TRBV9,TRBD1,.,TGTGCCAGCAGCGGGGGACAGGGGAGAGAGACCCAGTACTTC,CASSGGQGRETQYF
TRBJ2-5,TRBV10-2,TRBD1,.,TGCGCCACCAAAGAGGGGGCAGGGGGATTGGAGACCCAGTACTTC,CATKEGAGGLETQYF
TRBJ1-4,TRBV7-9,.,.,TGTGCCAGCAGCTTCCTGCGAGGGCTAGATGAAAAACTGTTTTTT,CASSFLRGLDEKLFF
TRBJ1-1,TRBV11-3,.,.,TGTGCCAGCAGCTTAGATCCAAACACTGAAGCTTTCTTT,CASSLDPNTEAFF
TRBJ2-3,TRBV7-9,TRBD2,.,TGTGCCAGCAGCCCCCCCCTGCGGGGGGGCACAGATACGCAGTATTTT,CASSPPLRGGTDTQYF
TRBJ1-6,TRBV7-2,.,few,TGTGCCAGCAGCTTAGTTCAGGGCGCCGCATACTTT,CASSLVQGAAYF
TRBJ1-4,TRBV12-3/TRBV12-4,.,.,TGTGCCAGCAACCTCTCCGGGGGTGAAAAACTGTTTTTT,CASNLSGGEKLFF
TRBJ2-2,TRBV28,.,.,TGTGCCAGCAGACAGACAGGGAACACCGGGGAGCTGTTTTTT,CASRQTGNTGELFF
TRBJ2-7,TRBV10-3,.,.,TGTGCCATCAGCCCCGGACAGCCCGAGCAGTACTTC,CAISPGQPEQYF
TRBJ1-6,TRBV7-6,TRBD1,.,TGTGCCAGCAGACGGGACAGAGAGAATTCACCCCTCCACTTT,CASRRDRENSPLHF
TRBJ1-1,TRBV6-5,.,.,TGTGCCAGCAGTCGGGGGGTGGTCACTGAAGCTTTCTTT,CASSRGVVTEAFF
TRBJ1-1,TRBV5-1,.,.,TGCGCCAGCAGCACGCCCGGGACTTTTACTGAAGCTTTCTTT,CASSTPGTFTEAFF
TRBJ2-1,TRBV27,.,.,TGTGCCAGCAGTTTATGGAGATACAATGAGCAGTTCTTC,CASSLWRYNEQFF
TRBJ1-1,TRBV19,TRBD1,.,TGTGCCAGTAGTTCCCAGACAGGGGCGACTGAAGCTTTCTTT,CASSSQTGATEAFF
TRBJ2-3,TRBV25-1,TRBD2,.,TGTGCCAGCAGTGAATCCGTTGTCGGGGGGGCCTTGTATTTT,CASSESVVGGALYF
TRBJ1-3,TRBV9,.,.,TGTGCCAGCAGCCGAGTTGCTGGAAACACCATATATTTT,CASSRVAGNTIYF
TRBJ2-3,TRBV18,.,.,TGTGCCAGCTCACCCGGAGGGGATGGAGATACGCAGTATTTT,CASSPGGDGDTQYF
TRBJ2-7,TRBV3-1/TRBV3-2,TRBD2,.,TGTGCCAGCAGCCAAGACCCCCGTTGGGCGGGGGACCTCTACGAGCAGTACTTC,CASSQDPRWAGDLYEQYF
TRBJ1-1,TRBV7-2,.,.,TGTGCCATGCAGGGCCCTGACACTGAAGCTTTCTTT,CAMQGPDTEAFF
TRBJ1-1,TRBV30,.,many,TGTGCCTGGATGCGGGATAGGAACACTGAAGCTTTCTTT,CAWMRDRNTEAFF
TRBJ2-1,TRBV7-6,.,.,TGTGCCAGCAGCAGGGGTAGTTCCTACAATGAGCAGTTCTTC,CASSRGSSYNEQFF